Below, 7 T cell receptor beta chains from the same sample are listed, as sequenced in a study of shared clonotypes between healthy human individuals. Sequenced by immunoSEQ multiplex PCR; TCRdb stores in-frame clones only, minus some. The data hold 2 million to 2.5 million clones, with roughly 92% observed a single time. What was sequenced was naive CD4+ T cells from PBMCs. Subset in this sample: CD45RA+ positively selected. The source is a man aged 18 to 29 in good health. Some clones in this sample may be carry-over from other donors' samples.

This chain connects TRBV30 to TRBJ1-6; D is uncertain. The V gene's germline CDR1 is GTSNPN and CDR2 SVGIG (reference sequence). V was clipped by 3 bases and J by 7 bases, with 10 bases between them. The CDR3 sequence is 13 residues long. The CDR3 loop is CAWRITVNSPLHF. CDR3 nucleotides: TGTGCCTGGAGGATAACAGTGAATTCACCCCTCCACTTT.

The chain employs TRBV7-2 and TRBJ2-5, with D uncertain. With 1 base removed from V and 2 bases from J, the gap between germline ends came to 14 bases. The CDR3 totals 16 residues. The germline V gene has CDR1 SGHTA and CDR2 FQGNSA. The CDR3: CASSLDPVRPQETQYF. As DNA, the CDR3 is TGTGCCAGCAGCTTAGACCCGGTACGACCGCAAGAGACCCAGTACTTC.

About this clone itself: Other DNA sequences in the same sample also yield this CDR3. The chain combines TRBV28 with TRBJ1-2; 8 bases map to TRBD1. J lost 4 bases, V lost 2 bases, and 0 bases had no gene match. The germline CDR1 and CDR2 sequences are MDHEN and SYDVKM. The length of the CDR3 is 13 residues. The CDR3 sequence is CASSLTGGYGYTF. DNA for the CDR3: TGTGCCAGCAGTTTAACAGGGGGCTATGGCTACACCTTC.

The rearrangement joins TRBV18 to TRBJ1-3; unclear D gene. Germline assignment: CDR1 KGHSH and CDR2 LQKENI. Trimming left V 5 bases short and J 0 bases short, with 5 bases between. This CDR3 is built from 13 residues. As DNA, the CDR3 is TGTGCCAGCTCAGAAAACTCTGGAAACACCATATATTTT. It yields the protein CASSENSGNTIYF. The variable domain in full, completed from reference TRBV18 and TRBJ1-3, reads NAGVMQNPRHLVRRRGQEARLRCSPMKGHSHVYWYRQLPEEGLKFMVYLQKENIIDESGMPKERFSAEFPKEGPSILRIQQVVRGDSAAYFCASSENSGNTIYFGEGSWLTVV.

This chain uses TRBV27 with TRBJ1-2, with 9 nucleotides matching TRBD1. The CDR3 sequence is 14 residues long. Germline V gene sequence: CDR1 MNHEY, CDR2 SMNVEV (reference sequence). V dropped 7 bases and J dropped 6; count of bases not matched to a gene: 9. The CDR3 reads CASKPGQGYDGYTF. As DNA, the CDR3 is TGTGCCAGCAAACCTGGACAGGGGTATGATGGCTACACCTTC.

The genes are TRBV2 and TRBJ1-5; a weak D match, TRBD1 (6 bases). Germline V gene data show CDR1 as SNHLY and CDR2 as FYNNEI. This CDR3 has 14 residues. Trimming left V 6 bases short and J 3 bases short, with 12 bases between. Here the CDR3 DNA reads TGTGCCAGCAGCTGGGACACTATCAATCAGCCCCAGCATTTT. It translates to CASSWDTINQPQHF.

This clone was detected only once. The CDR3 spells CASSQMIDTQYF. CDR3 sequence (DNA): TGTGCCAGCAGTCAGATGATAGATACGCAGTATTTT. This chain links TRBV6-5 with TRBJ2-3; D unresolved. Trimming shortened V by 5 bases and J by 5 bases, and 8 bases separated the two germline ends. Germline CDR1 MNHEY, CDR2 SVGAGI. CDR3 length: 12 amino acids.